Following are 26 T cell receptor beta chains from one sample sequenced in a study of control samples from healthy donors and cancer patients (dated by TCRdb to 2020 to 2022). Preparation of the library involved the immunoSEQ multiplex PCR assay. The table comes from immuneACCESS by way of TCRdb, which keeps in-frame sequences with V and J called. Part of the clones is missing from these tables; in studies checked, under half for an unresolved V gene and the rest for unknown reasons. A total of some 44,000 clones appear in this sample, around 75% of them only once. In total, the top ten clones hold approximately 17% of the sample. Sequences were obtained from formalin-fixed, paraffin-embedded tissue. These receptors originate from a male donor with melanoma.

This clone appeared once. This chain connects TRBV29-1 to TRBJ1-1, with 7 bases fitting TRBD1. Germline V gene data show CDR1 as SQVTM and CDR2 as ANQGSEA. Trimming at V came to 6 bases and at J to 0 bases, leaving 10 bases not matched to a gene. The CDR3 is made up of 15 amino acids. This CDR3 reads CSVSADRAMNTEAFF. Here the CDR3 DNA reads TGCAGCGTGAGCGCCGACAGGGCCATGAACACTGAAGCTTTCTTT.

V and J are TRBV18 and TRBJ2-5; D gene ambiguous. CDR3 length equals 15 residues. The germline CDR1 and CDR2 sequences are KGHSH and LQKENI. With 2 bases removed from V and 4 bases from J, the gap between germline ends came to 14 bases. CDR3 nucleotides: TGTGCCAGCTCACCAAAGAGCGCAGTGGGAGAGACCCAGTACTTC. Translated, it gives CASSPKSAVGETQYF.

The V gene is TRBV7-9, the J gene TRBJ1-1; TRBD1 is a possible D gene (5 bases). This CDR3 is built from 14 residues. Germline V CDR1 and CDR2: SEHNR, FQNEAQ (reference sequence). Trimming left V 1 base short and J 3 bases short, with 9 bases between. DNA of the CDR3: TGTGCCAGCAGCTTAGGGGACGGCTACACTGAAGCTTTCTTT. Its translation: CASSLGDGYTEAFF.

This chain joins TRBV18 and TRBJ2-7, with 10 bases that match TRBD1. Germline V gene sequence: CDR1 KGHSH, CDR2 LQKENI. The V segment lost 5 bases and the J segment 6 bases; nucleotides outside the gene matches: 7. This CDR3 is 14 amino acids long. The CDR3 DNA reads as TGTGCCAGCTCAGTCGGGACAGGGGAGGCCGAGCAGTACTTC. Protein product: CASSVGTGEAEQYF.

The CDR3 nucleotides read TGCAGTGCTAGTGACCCCTCTTTAACCATTCAGTACTTC. Amino acids: CSASDPSLTIQYF. V and J are TRBV20-1 and TRBJ2-4; no clear D. V was trimmed by 3 bases and J by 9 bases, leaving 15 bases between them. This CDR3 is 13 amino acids long. The germline gives CDR1 DFQATT, CDR2 SNEGSKA (reference sequence).

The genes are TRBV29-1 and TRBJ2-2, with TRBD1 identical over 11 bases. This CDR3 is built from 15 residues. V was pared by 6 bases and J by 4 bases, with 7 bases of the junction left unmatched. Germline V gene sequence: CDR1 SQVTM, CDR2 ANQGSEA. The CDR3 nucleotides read TGCAGCGTGGGGGCGGGGACAGGGGGCACCGGGGAGCTGTTTTTT. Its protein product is CSVGAGTGGTGELFF.

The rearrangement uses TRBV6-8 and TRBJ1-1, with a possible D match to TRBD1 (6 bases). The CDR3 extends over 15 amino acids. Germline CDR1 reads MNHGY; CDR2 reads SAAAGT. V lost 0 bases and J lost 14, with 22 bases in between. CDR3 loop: CASSYSRGRGSISFF. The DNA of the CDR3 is TGTGCCAGCAGTTACTCGAGGGGCAGGGGATCAATCTCCTTCTTT.

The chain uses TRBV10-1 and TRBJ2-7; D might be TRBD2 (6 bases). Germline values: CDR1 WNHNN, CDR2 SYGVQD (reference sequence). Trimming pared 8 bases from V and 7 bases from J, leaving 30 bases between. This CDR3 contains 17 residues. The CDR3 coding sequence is TGCGCCAGCCCGGGGGAACACGGCGAGGGGCCGCTGTTTGAGCAGTACTTC. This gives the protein CASPGEHGEGPLFEQYF.

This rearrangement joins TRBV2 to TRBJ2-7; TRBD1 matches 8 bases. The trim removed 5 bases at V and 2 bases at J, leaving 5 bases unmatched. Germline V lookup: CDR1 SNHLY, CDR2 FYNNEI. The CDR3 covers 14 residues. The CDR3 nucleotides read TGTGCCAGCAGTCTAACAGGGGGAGCCTACGAGCAGTACTTC. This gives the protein CASSLTGGAYEQYF.

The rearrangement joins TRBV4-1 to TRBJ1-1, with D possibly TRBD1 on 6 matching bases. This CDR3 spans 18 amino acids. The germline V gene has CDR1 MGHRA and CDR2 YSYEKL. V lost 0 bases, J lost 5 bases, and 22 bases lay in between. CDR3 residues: CASSQDPGALSTGTEAFF. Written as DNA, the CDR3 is TGCGCCAGCAGCCAAGATCCGGGGGCGCTTTCTACGGGTACTGAAGCTTTCTTT.

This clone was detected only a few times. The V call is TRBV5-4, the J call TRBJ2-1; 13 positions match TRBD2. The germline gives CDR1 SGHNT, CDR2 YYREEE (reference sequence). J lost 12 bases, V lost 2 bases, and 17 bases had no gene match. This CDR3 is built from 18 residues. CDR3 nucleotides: TGTGCCAGCAGCTTTGGGAGGGGACTAGCGGGATCAGGTTGGGCGCAGTTCTTC. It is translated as CASSFGRGLAGSGWAQFF.

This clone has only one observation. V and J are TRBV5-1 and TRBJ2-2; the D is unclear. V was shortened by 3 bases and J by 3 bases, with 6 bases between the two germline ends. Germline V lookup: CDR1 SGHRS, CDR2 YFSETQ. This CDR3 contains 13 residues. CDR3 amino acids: CASSSQDTGELFF. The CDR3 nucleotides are TGCGCCAGCAGCTCCCAAGACACCGGGGAGCTGTTTTTT.

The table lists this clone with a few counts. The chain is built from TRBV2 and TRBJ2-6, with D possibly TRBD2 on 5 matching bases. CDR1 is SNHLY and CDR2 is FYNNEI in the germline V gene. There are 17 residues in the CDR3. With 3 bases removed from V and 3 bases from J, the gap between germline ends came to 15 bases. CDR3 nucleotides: TGTGCCAGCAGTGACCCCCGGGGTGGGGTTGGGGCCAACGTCCTGACTTTC. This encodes CASSDPRGGVGANVLTF.

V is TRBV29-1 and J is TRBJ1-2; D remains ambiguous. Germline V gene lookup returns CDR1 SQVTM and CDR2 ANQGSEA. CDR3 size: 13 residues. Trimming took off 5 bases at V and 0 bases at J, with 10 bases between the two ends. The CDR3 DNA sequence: TGCAGCGTTTTTGAGGTGACTAACTATGGCTACACCTTC. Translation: CSVFEVTNYGYTF.

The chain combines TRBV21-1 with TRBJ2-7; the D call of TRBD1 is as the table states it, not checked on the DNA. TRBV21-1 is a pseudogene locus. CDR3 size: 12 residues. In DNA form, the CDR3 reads TGTGCCAGCAGCTCAACAGGGAACGAGCAGTACTTC. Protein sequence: CASSSTGNEQYF.

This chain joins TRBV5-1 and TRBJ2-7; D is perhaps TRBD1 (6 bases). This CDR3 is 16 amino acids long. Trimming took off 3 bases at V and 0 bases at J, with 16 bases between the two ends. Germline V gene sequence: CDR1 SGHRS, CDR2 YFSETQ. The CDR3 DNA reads TGCGCCAGCAGCTATCGGGACAACCTCCTCTCCTACGAGCAGTACTTC. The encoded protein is CASSYRDNLLSYEQYF.

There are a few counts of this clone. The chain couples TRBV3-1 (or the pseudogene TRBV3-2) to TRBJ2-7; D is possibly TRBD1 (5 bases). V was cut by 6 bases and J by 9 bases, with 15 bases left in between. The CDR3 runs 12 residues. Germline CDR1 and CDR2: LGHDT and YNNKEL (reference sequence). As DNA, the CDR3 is TGTGCCAGCAGTTTCGGGCGCCAGGGGCAGTACTTC. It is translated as CASSFGRQGQYF.

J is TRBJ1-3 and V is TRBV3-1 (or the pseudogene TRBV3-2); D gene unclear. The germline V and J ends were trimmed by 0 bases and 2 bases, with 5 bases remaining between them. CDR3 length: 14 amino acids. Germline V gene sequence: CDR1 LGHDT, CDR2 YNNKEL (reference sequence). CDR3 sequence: CASSQDLPGNTIYF. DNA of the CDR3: TGTGCCAGCAGCCAAGACCTTCCTGGAAACACCATATATTTT.

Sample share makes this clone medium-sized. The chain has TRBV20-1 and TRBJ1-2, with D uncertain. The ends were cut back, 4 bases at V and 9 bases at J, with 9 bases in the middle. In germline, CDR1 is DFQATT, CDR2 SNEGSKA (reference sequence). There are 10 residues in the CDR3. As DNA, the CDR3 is TGCAGTGCTACTGGGGAGAGCTACACCTTC. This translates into CSATGESYTF.

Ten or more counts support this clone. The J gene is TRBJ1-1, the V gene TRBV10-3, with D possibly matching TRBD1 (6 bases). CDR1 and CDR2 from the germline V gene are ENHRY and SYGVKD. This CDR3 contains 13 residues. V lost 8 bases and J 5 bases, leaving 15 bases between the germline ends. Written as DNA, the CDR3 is TGTGCCATCGGGACCGGGGGGCAGACTGAAGCTTTCTTT. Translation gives CAIGTGGQTEAFF.

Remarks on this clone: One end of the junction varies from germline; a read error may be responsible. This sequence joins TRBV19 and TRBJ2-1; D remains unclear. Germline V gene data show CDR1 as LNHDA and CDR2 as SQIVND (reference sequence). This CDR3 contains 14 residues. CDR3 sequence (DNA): TGTGTCAGTAGTATGAGTCAGGTTAACAATGAGCAGTTCTTC. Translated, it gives CVSSMSQVNNEQFF.

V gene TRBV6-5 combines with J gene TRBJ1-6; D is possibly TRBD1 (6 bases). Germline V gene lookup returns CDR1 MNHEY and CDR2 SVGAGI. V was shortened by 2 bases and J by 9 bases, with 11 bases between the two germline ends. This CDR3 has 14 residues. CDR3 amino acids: CASSYPQQGSPLHF. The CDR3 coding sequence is TGTGCCAGCAGTTACCCCCAACAGGGTTCACCCCTCCACTTT.

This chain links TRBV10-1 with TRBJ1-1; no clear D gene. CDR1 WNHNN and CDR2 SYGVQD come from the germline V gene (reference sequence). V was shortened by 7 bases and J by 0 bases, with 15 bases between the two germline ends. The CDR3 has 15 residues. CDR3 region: CASTWQPLMNTEAFF. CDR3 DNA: TGCGCCAGCACTTGGCAGCCACTAATGAACACTGAAGCTTTCTTT.

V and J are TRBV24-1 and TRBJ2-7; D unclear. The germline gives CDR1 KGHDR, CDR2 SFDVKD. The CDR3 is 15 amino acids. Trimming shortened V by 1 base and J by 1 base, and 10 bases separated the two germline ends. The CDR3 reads CATSDFLLPSYEQYF. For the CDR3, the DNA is TGTGCCACCAGTGATTTTCTCCTACCTTCCTACGAGCAGTACTTC.

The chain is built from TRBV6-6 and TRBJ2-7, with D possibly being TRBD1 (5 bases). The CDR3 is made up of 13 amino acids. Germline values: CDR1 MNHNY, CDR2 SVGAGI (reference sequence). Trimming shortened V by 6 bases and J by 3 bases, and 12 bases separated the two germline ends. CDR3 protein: CASRQSQGYEQYF. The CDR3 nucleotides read TGTGCCAGCAGGCAGTCGCAGGGCTACGAGCAGTACTTC.

CDR3 protein: CASSPPGQGFEKLFF. The CDR3 DNA follows: TGTGCCAGCTCACCACCGGGACAGGGATTTGAAAAACTGTTTTTT. The chain is built from TRBV18 and TRBJ1-4, with 9 bases that match TRBD1. This CDR3 contains 15 residues. Losses at the gene ends were 0 bases for V and 7 bases for J; bases not matched to a gene: 3. Germline V lookup: CDR1 KGHSH, CDR2 LQKENI.